This TCR beta chain was identified during a study of blood T cell repertoires in COVID-19. Background on the study: Nucleic acid was either cDNA or gDNA, and it came from T cells, B-cell-depleted T cells, or PBMCs.

The study assigned cohorts using participant-reported clinical history. Each recovered donor of Cohort 3 presented with two negative PCRs, clearance, or symptom resolution. Per the authors' pipeline: Estimates of nucleated cell counts were drawn from the amplification of reference gene primers. Generated by immunoSEQ multiplex PCR, the TCRdb table keeps only in-frame clones and is missing some. For V, J and clone size, that table is used; D and trimming come from the DNA. This sample yields around 240,000 clones, of which over 75% are seen a single time; under 2.5% belongs to the top ten. CDR1 is LNHDA, CDR2 SQIVND, per germline (reference sequence). Between the trimmed V and J ends, which lost 6 bases and 4 bases, there was a span of 15 bases. This CDR3 comprises 14 residues.

V usage is TRBV19 and J usage is TRBJ1-1; the D gene is possibly TRBD1 (6 bases). The sequenced sample consisted of PBMCs or T cells enriched from blood (not recorded which). The clonotype comes from a woman in her fifties or sixties who had recovered from COVID-19. The CDR3 sequence is CASSTTGIRTEAFF. In DNA form, the CDR3 reads TGTGCCAGTAGCACAACAGGGATCCGCACTGAAGCTTTCTTT.